A single sample gave rise to the 23 T cell receptor beta chains below, sequenced in a study of response to subunit inactivated influenza vaccine. A single record per CDR3 protein comes from TCRdb applying MiXCR to the RT-PCR reads. The sample comprises hundreds of thousands of distinct CDR3 sequences, 11% to 15% of which are singletons, and roughly 7.2% rests with the top ten. Specimen: PBMCs from blood, collected less than 15 days before vaccination. The source of these receptors is a man in his fifties who received an inactivated influenza vaccine.

This clonotype was seen repeatedly, ten times or more. The chain is built from TRBV5-4 and TRBJ1-1; D perhaps matches TRBD1 (6 bases). The V end lost 4 bases, the J end lost 2 bases, and 15 bases lay between the germline ends. CDR3 length equals 15 residues. The germline gives CDR1 SGHNT, CDR2 YYREEE (reference sequence). The CDR3: CASSISGTSNTEAFF. The CDR3 nucleotides are TGTGCCAGCAGCATCTCCGGGACAAGTAACACTGAAGCTTTCTTT.

V is TRBV7-6 and J is TRBJ2-1; no reliable D call. Deletions cut 3 bases from V and 3 bases from J, with 12 bases between. There are 15 residues in the CDR3. Germline CDR1 and CDR2: SGHVS and FNYEAQ. CDR3: CASSLEWGIYNEQFF. CDR3 nucleotides: TGTGCCAGCAGCTTGGAGTGGGGAATCTACAATGAGCAGTTCTTC. Full variable domain (missing parts from reference TRBV7-6 and TRBJ2-1): GAGVSQSPRYKVTKRGQDVALRCDPISGHVSLYWYRQALGQGPEFLTYFNYEAQQDKSGLPNDRFSAERPEGSISTLTIQRTEQRDSAMYRCASSLEWGIYNEQFFGPGTRLTVL.

In this sample, this clonotype turned up a few times. The J gene is TRBJ2-7, the V gene TRBV5-6, with D perhaps matching TRBD1 (6 bases). CDR3 length: 14 residues. V was pared by 3 bases and J by 7 bases, with 17 bases between. Germline CDR1 and CDR2: SGHDT and YYEEEE. The CDR3 here is CASSSQGTPLEQYF. The DNA of the CDR3 is TGTGCCAGCAGCTCACAGGGTACACCACTAGAGCAGTACTTC.

In its sample, this clonotype was seen many times. This rearrangement joins TRBV6-6 to TRBJ1-1; the D gene is possibly TRBD1 (5 bases). Germline V gives CDR1 MNHNY, CDR2 SVGAGI (reference sequence). Trimming shortened V by 4 bases and J by 12 bases, and 15 bases separated the two germline ends. This CDR3 spans 12 amino acids. The CDR3 DNA follows: TGTGCCAGCAGTTCTCCTGGGGGAGAGACTTTCTTT. This sequence encodes CASSSPGGETFF.

This clonotype occurred a few times. V is TRBV28 and J is TRBJ2-7; the D gene could be TRBD1 or TRBD2 (5 bases each). The CDR3 length is 16 residues. CDR1 is MDHEN and CDR2 is SYDVKM in the germline V gene. V gave up 7 bases and J gave up 0 bases, with 19 bases separating them. The CDR3 nucleotides are TGTGCCAGCATCCCGCAGGGCGGGCAGAGCTCCTACGAGCAGTACTTC. This translates into CASIPQGGQSSYEQYF.

The chain recombines TRBV3-1 with TRBJ2-5, with D perhaps TRBD2 (6 bases). The V gene's germline CDR1 is LGHDT and CDR2 YNNKEL (reference sequence). The CDR3 spans 14 residues. Trimming pared 3 bases from V and 2 bases from J, leaving 10 bases between. This CDR3 reads CASSQHGRQETQYF. The CDR3 DNA reads as TGTGCCAGCAGCCAGCACGGGAGACAAGAGACCCAGTACTTC.

Note on this clonotype: It may be a read error: a sequence one base away is much more abundant. The chain joins TRBV5-1 to TRBJ2-3; 9 bases fit TRBD1. This CDR3 comprises 15 residues. From germline, CDR1 is SGHRS and CDR2 YFSETQ. The DNA of the CDR3 is TGCGCCATCAGCGGACAGGGGTTGGGCACAGATACGCAGTATTTT. Translated: CAISGQGLGTDTQYF.

V and J are TRBV6-2 or TRBV6-3 and TRBJ2-1, with 11 bases that match TRBD2. Germline values: CDR1 MNHEY, CDR2 SVGEGT. Losses at the gene ends were 6 bases for V and 0 bases for J; bases not matched to a gene: 10. The CDR3 is made up of 18 amino acids. As DNA, the CDR3 is TGTGCCAGCAGCGCGGGACTAGCGGCTAGTCGCTCCTACAATGAGCAGTTCTTC. This translates into CASSAGLAASRSYNEQFF.

The V and J genes are TRBV12-3 or TRBV12-4 and TRBJ1-3; D gene ambiguous. This CDR3 has 15 amino acids. The V and J ends lost 6 bases and 4 bases respectively, with 16 bases between them. The CDR3 reads CASRVGALGGNTIYF. CDR3 nucleotides: TGTGCCAGCAGAGTCGGCGCCCTAGGGGGAAACACCATATATTTT.

The V and J genes are TRBV7-3 and TRBJ2-5, with 8 positions matching TRBD2. The CDR3 is 15 residues long. After removal of 4 bases from V and 1 base from J, the junction contained 5 bases not matched to a gene. Germline CDR1 reads SGHTA; CDR2 reads FQGTGA. The CDR3 DNA sequence: TGTGCCAGCAGCTACGAAGCGGGGGCCCAAGAGACCCAGTACTTC. Its translation: CASSYEAGAQETQYF.

This sequence joins TRBV11-2 and TRBJ2-1, with 10 bases lining up with TRBD2. Looked up from germline, CDR1 is SGHAT and CDR2 is FQNNGV. The junction had 6 bases not matched to a gene; V was cut back by 5 bases and J by 5 bases. There are 15 residues in the CDR3. CDR3 sequence: CASSQLAGKDNEQFF. Here the CDR3 DNA reads TGTGCCAGCAGCCAACTAGCGGGGAAGGACAATGAGCAGTTCTTC.

The V gene is TRBV6-4, the J gene TRBJ2-1; a possible D gene is TRBD1 (6 bases). The CDR3 runs to 14 residues. V gave up 3 bases and J gave up 6 bases, with 12 bases separating them. Germline V gene sequence: CDR1 MRHNA, CDR2 SNTAGT. The CDR3 is CASSEQGAFNEQFF. In DNA, the CDR3 is TGTGCCAGCAGTGAACAGGGAGCCTTCAATGAGCAGTTCTTC.

This clonotype turned up a few times. The chain carries TRBV7-9 and TRBJ2-1; either TRBD1 or TRBD2 may fit D (5 bases each). Germline V gene data show CDR1 as SEHNR and CDR2 as FQNEAQ (reference sequence). V lost 3 bases, J lost 5 bases, and 20 bases lay in between. This CDR3 region has 17 residues. As DNA, the CDR3 is TGTGCCAGCAGCTTGGTTTGGGGGACGGATAGAAACAATGAGCAGTTCTTC. It yields the protein CASSLVWGTDRNNEQFF.

This clonotype was detected many times. The rearrangement links TRBV10-3 to TRBJ1-1; 8 nucleotides line up with TRBD1. Trimming removed 0 bases from V and 5 bases from J; junction bases left unmatched: 2. The CDR3 sequence is 14 residues long. Germline V gives CDR1 ENHRY, CDR2 SYGVKD. The CDR3 is CAISESTGGTEAFF. As DNA, the CDR3 is TGTGCCATCAGTGAGTCAACAGGGGGGACTGAAGCTTTCTTT.

This clonotype was picked up a small number of times. V and J are TRBV9 and TRBJ2-3, with TRBD1 identical over 9 bases. The germline CDR1 and CDR2 sequences are SGDLS and YYNGEE. This CDR3 comprises 17 residues. The V segment lost 0 bases and the J segment 4 bases; nucleotides outside the gene matches: 9. CDR3 residues: CASSVEGTGIFADTQYF. The CDR3 bases are TGTGCCAGCAGCGTAGAGGGGACAGGGATTTTCGCAGATACGCAGTATTTT.

This clonotype was detected a few times. The chain employs TRBV6-2 or TRBV6-3 and TRBJ2-7, with D tentatively TRBD2 (6 bases). V lost 2 bases and J 0 bases, leaving 11 bases between the germline ends. CDR1 MNHEY and CDR2 SVGEGT come from the germline V gene. There are 15 residues in the CDR3. The CDR3 nucleotides are TGTGCCAGCAGTTACGGGGGAGGCCGCTCCTACGAGCAGTACTTC. Translation gives CASSYGGGRSYEQYF.

This clonotype was detected a few times. V gene TRBV21-1 combines with J gene TRBJ2-7; TRBD1 was called by the table and not checked on the DNA. TRBV21-1 is a pseudogene locus. CDR3 length equals 17 residues. CDR3 coding DNA: TGTGCCAGCAGCAAATTGGCCCCGGGACAGGGGCTCCACGAGCAGTACTTC. This translates into CASSKLAPGQGLHEQYF.

The CDR3 is CSARGFDEQYF. CDR3 nucleotides: TGCAGTGCTAGGGGATTCGACGAGCAGTACTTC. J is TRBJ2-7 and V is TRBV20-1, with D unresolved. Germline V gene data show CDR1 as DFQATT and CDR2 as SNEGSKA (reference sequence). This CDR3 is 11 amino acids long. V lost 3 bases and J lost 5, with 8 bases in between.

This chain links TRBV6-1 with TRBJ1-1, with D tentatively TRBD1 (6 bases). This CDR3 contains 14 residues. The V gene's germline CDR1 is MNHNS and CDR2 SASEGT. The V end was cut by 8 bases, the J end by 10 bases, with 23 bases between. CDR3 amino acids: CASGRPPGHSPAFF. The CDR3 DNA reads as TGTGCCAGCGGAAGACCGCCGGGACACTCGCCAGCTTTCTTT.

This clonotype showed up many times. V usage is TRBV5-1 and J usage is TRBJ2-1, with 8 positions matching TRBD2. CDR3 length: 14 residues. The ends lost 3 bases at V and 2 bases at J; junction bases unmatched: 1. Germline CDR1 SGHRS, CDR2 YFSETQ. The CDR3 bases are TGCGCCAGCAGCTCGACTAGCGCCTACAATGAGCAGTTCTTC. This gives the protein CASSSTSAYNEQFF.

V gene TRBV9 combines with J gene TRBJ2-3; D may be TRBD2 (5 bases). In germline, CDR1 is SGDLS, CDR2 YYNGEE. V lost 1 base to trimming and J lost 2 bases, with 11 bases between them. The CDR3 has 15 residues. The CDR3 region has the DNA TGTGCCAGCAGCGTAACCGGGGTTATCACAGATACGCAGTATTTT. This codes for CASSVTGVITDTQYF.

This clonotype was found many times. This chain joins TRBV27 and TRBJ2-7, with D maybe TRBD2 (5 bases). This CDR3 comprises 13 residues. V lost 8 bases and J 4 bases, leaving 15 bases between the germline ends. Per the germline V gene, CDR1 is MNHEY and CDR2 is SMNVEV (reference sequence). DNA for the CDR3: TGTGCCAGCGGACCGGGGAGTTTATACGAGCAGTACTTC. This codes for CASGPGSLYEQYF.

The rearrangement uses TRBV20-1 and TRBJ2-5, with 13 nucleotides matching TRBD2. The CDR3 sequence is 14 residues long. Looked up from germline, CDR1 is DFQATT and CDR2 is SNEGSKA (reference sequence). J gave up 4 bases and V 5 bases, and 4 bases lay outside the gene matches. The CDR3 sequence is CSASGTSGVETQYF. The CDR3 DNA follows: TGCAGTGCTTCCGGGACTAGCGGGGTAGAGACCCAGTACTTC.